This TCR beta chain was profiled in a study of shared clonotypes between healthy human individuals. Study in general: The donors, a couple of women and three men, were aged 18 to 49. Regarding the study as a whole: Sample collection involved blood only; tissue repertoires are likely different.

Germline CDR1 is MNHEY and CDR2 is SVGAGI. The CDR3 runs 13 residues. After removal of 6 bases from V and 15 bases from J, the junction contained 12 bases not matched to a gene. Note on this clone: Its antigen is still unknown.

CD45RO-negative cells were positively selected for CCR7, leaving out terminally differentiated effector memory CD45RA+ cells. The method was immunoSEQ multiplex PCR; TCRdb's version includes in-frame clones alone and lacks a portion of them. The sample shows some 2.1 million clones, just over 90% of them seen only once. The origin of this receptor is a man between 18 and 29 years old in good health. Some clones in this sample may be carry-over from other donors' samples. The gene calls are TRBV6-5 and TRBJ2-1; 9 bases agree with TRBD2. The source material was naive CD8+ T cells from PBMCs. CDR3 loop: CASRLAGASEGFF. Written as DNA, the CDR3 is TGTGCCAGCAGACTAGCGGGCGCCTCCGAAGGGTTCTTC.